This TCR beta chain derives from a study of immune aging and cytomegalovirus after organ transplant. This sample's time point: five sample-tagged time points from pre-transplant (day -1) to day 368 post-transplant, pooled. The CDR3 runs 15 residues. CDR1 and CDR2 (germline): ENHRY, SYGVKD. In the case of this clonotype: Its antigen is still unknown.

Cells were captured in microwells, and libraries were made with BD Rhapsody targeted mRNA and AbSeq chemistry. MiXCR, run by TCRdb on the single-cell sequencing reads, gives a single entry per CDR3 protein. The table includes approximately 22,000 distinct CDR3 sequences, 36% detected once. The starting material was CMV peptide-activated CD4+ and CD8+ T cells sorted from blood, obtained at five time points, pooled. Documented subset: sorted CD8+CD137+ and CD4+CD154+ T cells after about 13 h CMV IE-1 peptide stimulation. The rearrangement links TRBV10-3 to TRBJ2-3; D not resolved. This clonotype originated in a female donor who had a heart transplant and CMV viremia. The CDR3 DNA reads TGTACCACCAGTGAGACTGGGCCTAGCACAGATACGCAGTATTTT. Amino acid sequence: CTTSETGPSTDTQYF.